The present T cell receptor beta chain was sequenced within a study of blood T cell repertoires in COVID-19. Overall study: Nucleic acid was either cDNA or gDNA, and it came from T cells, B-cell-depleted T cells, or PBMCs.

The data were produced by immunoSEQ multiplex PCR, yet TCRdb's version contains in-frame clones alone and is incomplete. This table holds about 220,000 clones, approximately 85% found once. CDR1 LGHNA and CDR2 YSLEER come from the germline V gene. This CDR3 is built from 16 residues. V lost 1 base and J lost 4, with 14 bases in between. The sample taken for sequencing was peripheral blood. The sequence was obtained from a woman in her 70s with COVID-19, enrolled during active disease. The chain couples TRBV4-3 to TRBJ1-3; D possibly corresponds to TRBD1 (6 bases). The CDR3 sequence is CASSQGRGAEGNTIYF. In DNA, the CDR3 is TGCGCCAGCAGCCAAGGGCGGGGGGCAGAAGGAAACACCATATATTTT.